These T cell receptor beta chains were read from a single sample in a study of shared clonotypes between healthy human individuals. Repertoires were generated with immunoSEQ multiplex PCR, while TCRdb's copy carries only in-frame clones and drops some. The sample shows about 1.5 million clones, more than 95% of them seen only once. Sequencing was done on a sample of naive CD4+ T cells sorted from blood. The receptors come from a man aged 25 to 40 in good health. The CDR3 runs from the conserved cysteine through the conserved F or W. A D gene is named only where the DNA matches it firmly. The size field is filled for only some rows; it gives once, few, many or a size class.

v_call: TRBV18; d_call: TRBD1; clone_size: -; cdr3_length: 14; j_call: TRBJ2-1; cdr3_aa: CASSPRTGANEQFF; cdr3_nt: TGTGCCAGCTCACCTCGGACAGGGGCCAATGAGCAGTTCTTC
v_call: TRBV5-6; d_call: -; clone_size: -; cdr3_length: 17; j_call: TRBJ1-1; cdr3_aa: CASSLGYGIRPYTEAFF; cdr3_nt: TGTGCCAGCAGCTTGGGCTACGGAATCAGACCATACACTGAAGCTTTCTTT
v_call: TRBV15; d_call: TRBD2; clone_size: -; cdr3_length: 16; j_call: TRBJ2-7; cdr3_aa: CATSRDRLAGMFEQYF; cdr3_nt: TGTGCCACCAGCAGAGATCGCCTAGCGGGCATGTTCGAGCAGTACTTC
v_call: TRBV28; d_call: -; clone_size: -; cdr3_length: 15; j_call: TRBJ1-1; cdr3_aa: CASSLQIGGGTEAFF; cdr3_nt: TGTGCCAGCAGTTTACAGATTGGGGGAGGTACTGAAGCTTTCTTT
v_call: TRBV7-9; d_call: -; clone_size: once; cdr3_length: 13; j_call: TRBJ2-2; cdr3_aa: CASPGTLPGELFF; cdr3_nt: TGTGCCAGCCCTGGGACGCTCCCCGGGGAGCTGTTTTTT
v_call: TRBV5-1; d_call: TRBD2; clone_size: -; cdr3_length: 17; j_call: TRBJ2-5; cdr3_aa: CASSLEGLAGLGETQYF; cdr3_nt: TGCGCCAGCAGCTTGGAGGGACTAGCGGGGTTAGGCGAGACCCAGTACTTC
v_call: TRBV11-2; d_call: -; clone_size: -; cdr3_length: 14; j_call: TRBJ1-1; cdr3_aa: CASSLISGGTEAFF; cdr3_nt: TGTGCCAGCAGCTTAATTTCCGGGGGGACTGAAGCTTTCTTT
v_call: TRBV7-8; d_call: -; clone_size: -; cdr3_length: 14; j_call: TRBJ1-1; cdr3_aa: CASSLLTSFAEAFF; cdr3_nt: TGTGCCAGCAGCCTACTGACCTCGTTCGCTGAAGCTTTCTTT
v_call: TRBV10-3; d_call: -; clone_size: -; cdr3_length: 15; j_call: TRBJ2-3; cdr3_aa: CAISEQRVGADTQYF; cdr3_nt: TGTGCCATCAGTGAGCAAAGGGTCGGCGCAGATACGCAGTATTTT
v_call: TRBV5-5; d_call: TRBD2; clone_size: -; cdr3_length: 17; j_call: TRBJ2-3; cdr3_aa: CASTFYSGPGRTDTQYF; cdr3_nt: TGTGCCAGCACCTTTTATTCGGGTCCCGGGAGGACAGATACGCAGTATTTT
v_call: TRBV29-1; d_call: -; clone_size: -; cdr3_length: 11; j_call: TRBJ2-2; cdr3_aa: CSVAAPGELFF; cdr3_nt: TGCAGCGTTGCTGCCCCCGGGGAGCTGTTTTTT
v_call: TRBV27; d_call: TRBD2; clone_size: -; cdr3_length: 15; j_call: TRBJ2-7; cdr3_aa: CASSAPSGRSYEQYF; cdr3_nt: TGTGCCAGCTCAGCGCCTAGCGGGAGATCCTACGAGCAGTACTTC
v_call: TRBV4-1; d_call: -; clone_size: -; cdr3_length: 16; j_call: TRBJ1-5; cdr3_aa: CASSQVETDSNQPQHF; cdr3_nt: TGCGCCAGCAGCCAAGTGGAGACAGATAGCAATCAGCCCCAGCATTTT
v_call: TRBV7-9; d_call: -; clone_size: -; cdr3_length: 13; j_call: TRBJ2-5; cdr3_aa: CATDSGYRETQYF; cdr3_nt: TGTGCCACTGACAGCGGATACAGGGAGACCCAGTACTTC
v_call: TRBV9; d_call: -; clone_size: -; cdr3_length: 15; j_call: TRBJ2-2; cdr3_aa: CASSVIREGTGELFF; cdr3_nt: TGTGCCAGCAGCGTAATCCGGGAAGGGACCGGGGAGCTGTTTTTT
v_call: TRBV5-5; d_call: TRBD1; clone_size: -; cdr3_length: 15; j_call: TRBJ2-1; cdr3_aa: CASSLQGVSYNEQFF; cdr3_nt: TGTGCCAGCAGCTTGCAGGGGGTGTCCTACAATGAGCAGTTCTTC
v_call: TRBV10-2; d_call: -; clone_size: -; cdr3_length: 16; j_call: TRBJ1-3; cdr3_aa: CASSESVGATGNTIYF; cdr3_nt: TGCGCCAGCAGTGAGTCTGTAGGGGCGACTGGAAACACCATATATTTT
v_call: TRBV28; d_call: -; clone_size: -; cdr3_length: 14; j_call: TRBJ1-5; cdr3_aa: CASTPGWGNQPQHF; cdr3_nt: TGTGCCAGCACCCCAGGGTGGGGCAATCAGCCCCAGCATTTT
v_call: TRBV7-9; d_call: -; clone_size: -; cdr3_length: 17; j_call: TRBJ2-1; cdr3_aa: CASSPASGHISYNEQFF; cdr3_nt: TGTGCCAGCAGCCCAGCTTCGGGACATATCTCCTACAATGAGCAGTTCTTC
v_call: TRBV5-1; d_call: TRBD2; clone_size: once; cdr3_length: 17; j_call: TRBJ2-7; cdr3_aa: CASRVTGGADSSYEQYF; cdr3_nt: TGCGCCAGCAGAGTCACGGGAGGAGCGGATAGCTCCTACGAGCAGTACTTC
v_call: TRBV10-2; d_call: -; clone_size: -; cdr3_length: 13; j_call: TRBJ2-2; cdr3_aa: CASNQGGSGELFF; cdr3_nt: TGCGCCAGCAACCAAGGAGGGAGCGGGGAGCTGTTTTTT
v_call: TRBV18; d_call: TRBD2; clone_size: -; cdr3_length: 13; j_call: TRBJ2-3; cdr3_aa: CASSPTSGDTQYF; cdr3_nt: TGTGCCAGCTCACCGACTAGCGGAGATACGCAGTATTTT
v_call: TRBV4-3; d_call: -; clone_size: -; cdr3_length: 19; j_call: TRBJ2-1; cdr3_aa: CASSQDLRVAGTEYNEQFF; cdr3_nt: TGCGCCAGCAGCCAAGACCTACGGGTGGCGGGCACGGAGTACAATGAGCAGTTCTTC